This TCR beta chain is from a study of blood T cell repertoires in COVID-19. Profiled with immunoSEQ multiplex PCR; TCRdb holds only in-frame clones, not every one. Of 210,000 or so clones detected, roughly nine tenths appear once; the ten largest clones hold approximately 11%. CDR1 is MNHEY and CDR2 is SVGAGI in the germline V gene. The length of the CDR3 is 16 residues. J gave up 9 bases and V 0 bases, and 9 bases lay outside the gene matches. Source material: PBMCs or T cells enriched from blood (not recorded which). The gene calls are TRBV6-5 and TRBJ2-7, with TRBD2 matching over 12 bases. The TCR originated in a man in his thirties or forties who had recovered from COVID-19. As DNA, the CDR3 is TGTGCCAGCAGTTACTCGTTCTCTAGCGGGAGGGAGGCGCAGTACTTC. This gives the protein CASSYSFSSGREAQYF.